These 12 T cell receptor beta chains share one sample of origin, sequenced in a study of cytomegalovirus exposure and HLA in healthy donors. 60 Vbeta and 13 Jbeta primers were used in PCR. Profiling relied on immunoSEQ multiplex PCR, and the TCRdb table lists in-frame clones only, not all of them. The table shows some 180,000 clones, with about 82% occurring only once. The sequenced material came from PBMCs. The receptor source for this set is a woman in her forties or fifties in good health and CMV-seronegative.

This clone was counted only a few times. The chain recombines TRBV28 with TRBJ1-3; 8 bases are a match to TRBD1. With 4 bases clipped from V and 2 bases from J, the junction kept 7 bases outside the gene matches. The germline gives CDR1 MDHEN, CDR2 SYDVKM. The CDR3 loop spans 16 amino acids. CDR3 DNA sequence: TGTGCCAGCAGTTCGGACAGGGTGGGCACTGGAAACACCATATATTTT. It translates to CASSSDRVGTGNTIYF.

This clone was seen a single time. The chain joins TRBV29-1 to TRBJ1-1; 10 nucleotides align to TRBD1. Trimming took 1 base from V and 4 from J; bases not matched to a gene: 6. Germline values: CDR1 SQVTM, CDR2 ANQGSEA. This CDR3 spans 15 amino acids. The chain's CDR3 is CSVEAPGTGATEAFF. In DNA form, the CDR3 reads TGCAGCGTTGAAGCCCCCGGGACAGGGGCCACTGAAGCTTTCTTT. Combining the CDR3 with reference TRBV29-1 and TRBJ1-1 gives the whole variable domain SAVISQKPSRDICQRGTSLTIQCQVDSQVTMMFWYRQQPGQSLTLIATANQGSEATYESGFVIDKFPISRPNLTFSTLTVSNMSPEDSSIYLCSVEAPGTGATEAFFGQGTRLTVV.

By share, this clone ranks as medium-sized (0.01 to 0.1%). The chain has TRBV28 and TRBJ2-5; 9 bases are shared with TRBD1. Trimming took 5 bases from V and 7 from J; bases not matched to a gene: 8. In germline, CDR1 is MDHEN, CDR2 SYDVKM. This CDR3 contains 14 residues. DNA of the CDR3: TGTGCCAGCAGTCCCGGGACAGGGTTTCTGACCCAGTACTTC. It is translated as CASSPGTGFLTQYF. Together with reference TRBV28 and TRBJ2-5, the CDR3 gives the full variable domain: DVKVTQSSRYLVKRTGEKVFLECVQDMDHENMFWYRQDPGLGLRLIYFSYDVKMKEKGDIPEGYSVSREKKERFSLILESASTNQTSMYLCASSPGTGFLTQYFGPGTRLLVL.

In this sample, this clone turned up many times. The J gene is TRBJ2-7, the V gene TRBV7-2, with TRBD2 matching 11 bases. CDR3 length: 15 amino acids. Per germline, CDR1 SGHTA and CDR2 FQGNSA. J gave up 2 bases and V 5 bases, and 5 bases lay outside the gene matches. This chain's CDR3 is CASSPGTSGPYEQYF. The DNA for the CDR3 is TGTGCCAGCAGCCCGGGGACTAGCGGTCCCTACGAGCAGTACTTC.

V and J are TRBV19 and TRBJ2-7; D gene unclear. Trimming removed 6 bases from V and 6 bases from J, with 24 bases in between. The CDR3 is 16 residues long. Germline values: CDR1 LNHDA, CDR2 SQIVND (reference sequence). In DNA form, the CDR3 reads TGTGCCAGTAGCCGTAATTCGACGAGGTATCGCACCGAGCAGTACTTC. As protein: CASSRNSTRYRTEQYF.

This chain uses TRBV5-8 with TRBJ2-1; tentatively, D is TRBD2 (6 bases). Germline V gene sequence: CDR1 SGHTS, CDR2 YDEGEE. The CDR3 contains 17 residues. Trimming took off 0 bases at V and 2 bases at J, with 15 bases between the two ends. CDR3 sequence (DNA): TGTGCCAGCAGCTTGGAAGTACTAGCTCGGGCCTACAATGAGCAGTTCTTC. Amino acids: CASSLEVLARAYNEQFF.

This chain uses TRBV28 with TRBJ1-2; 11 nucleotides line up with TRBD1. This CDR3 is built from 17 residues. CDR1 is MDHEN and CDR2 is SYDVKM in the germline V gene. The ends lost 4 bases at V and 5 bases at J; junction bases unmatched: 12. The CDR3 DNA reads TGTGCCAGCAGTTCCCTTGGCAAGGGACAGGGGGAGTATGGCTACACCTTC. Protein product: CASSSLGKGQGEYGYTF.

The chain uses TRBV18 and TRBJ1-5; no firm D call. Per the germline V gene, CDR1 is KGHSH and CDR2 is LQKENI. CDR3 length equals 20 residues. Trimming shortened V by 2 bases and J by 2 bases, and 25 bases separated the two germline ends. The CDR3 region is CASSPGLGVKVNSGNQPQHF. CDR3 coding DNA: TGTGCCAGCTCACCAGGACTCGGGGTGAAAGTGAATAGCGGCAATCAGCCCCAGCATTTT.

The chain uses TRBV28 and TRBJ2-3, with 10 nucleotides matching TRBD1. CDR3 length: 16 residues. Unmatched junction bases numbered 9, after V lost 5 bases and J lost 4 bases. Germline CDR1 is MDHEN and CDR2 is SYDVKM. CDR3 loop: CASSLPGQGIPDTQYF. CDR3 DNA sequence: TGTGCCAGCAGTCTCCCGGGACAGGGGATTCCAGATACGCAGTATTTT.

The chain couples TRBV11-2 to TRBJ1-2, with D possibly being TRBD1 (5 bases). CDR1 is SGHAT and CDR2 is FQNNGV in the germline V gene. This CDR3 is built from 14 residues. V was shortened by 5 bases and J by 5 bases, with 15 bases between the two germline ends. The CDR3 DNA reads TGTGCCAGCAGCCCACAGACAGATGGGTATGGCTACACCTTC. Translating gives CASSPQTDGYGYTF.

V and J are TRBV27 and TRBJ2-1, with 11 bases lining up with TRBD2. This CDR3 contains 16 residues. With V trimmed by 6 bases and J by 7 bases, 11 bases remained unmatched. The germline V gene has CDR1 MNHEY and CDR2 SMNVEV (reference sequence). The DNA for the CDR3 is TGTGCCAGCAGGCCCTTTACTAGCGGGAGAGGGAATGAGCAGTTCTTC. Amino acids: CASRPFTSGRGNEQFF.

This clone was seen once. J is TRBJ2-1 and V is TRBV27; D is possibly TRBD2 (6 bases). The CDR3 contains 15 residues. V lost 5 bases and J lost 4, with 15 bases in between. CDR1 and CDR2 (germline): MNHEY, SMNVEV (reference sequence). The CDR3 sequence is CASSPSAGGYNEQFF. CDR3 DNA sequence: TGTGCCAGCAGTCCCTCAGCGGGCGGGTACAATGAGCAGTTCTTC.